The T cell receptor beta chain under discussion was sequenced for a study of blood T cells in healthy people across ages. With a J-beta primer mix and a sample-barcoded 5' primer, a second PCR ran roughly 6 to 12 cycles. TCRdb fed the 5' RACE reads into MiXCR, producing one record per CDR3 protein. This table has about 1,500,000 distinct CDR3 sequences, about 43% appearing once. CDR1 SGHDT and CDR2 YYEEEE come from the germline V gene. The CDR3 is 14 amino acids. Trimming stripped 6 bases from V and 5 bases from J, with 17 bases between. This clonotype occurred a few times. Its matching antigen is unknown. General study results and limits: When one million T cells were used, diversity estimates were thought to be underestimates. Among T cells, TCR beta diversity per million cells dropped roughly linearly as age rose. PBMCs that were unsorted prevented a conclusive naive versus antigen-experienced comparison.

V gene TRBV5-6 combines with J gene TRBJ1-1; perhaps TRBD1 as D (6 bases). The clonotype originates from a woman between 18 and 29 years old in good health. Specimen: blood. For the CDR3, the DNA is TGTGCCAGCATCCTGGGCAGGGGAAGGACTGAAGCTTTCTTT. Its translation: CASILGRGRTEAFF.